This is a list of T cell receptor beta chains from one sample in a study of T cell changes during pregnancy in multiple sclerosis. Some clones are missing from TCRdb's copy, which holds only in-frame ones; the method was immunoSEQ multiplex PCR. Of 56,000 or so clones in the sample, over 75% were seen once. The sample consisted of peripheral blood, taken in the first trimester of pregnancy. These receptors were collected from a female donor in good health, enrolled as a control in a pregnancy study. CDR3s include the opening cysteine and the closing phenylalanine or tryptophan. D genes are given only for firm matches. Size tells how often a clone was seen (once, few, many) or the class of an expanded clone, and some rows leave it out.

V	D	J	size	DNA	CDR3
TRBV11-2	TRBD1	TRBJ2-3	once	TGTGCCAGCAGCTCCCGGGACAGGTCTAGAGATACGCAGTATTTT	CASSSRDRSRDTQYF
TRBV27	TRBD1	TRBJ1-6	-	TGTGCCAGCAGCCTGGCCCCCAGGGGGCACGGAACGGCTTCACCCCTCCACTTT	CASSLAPRGHGTASPLHF
TRBV27	-	TRBJ2-7	-	TGTGCCAGCAGTTTAGCCGCAGGGGCCCACTACGAGCAGTACTTC	CASSLAAGAHYEQYF
TRBV2	-	TRBJ1-1	-	TGTGCCAGCACCGCGGAAAGAGGGAACACTGAAGCTTTCTTT	CASTAERGNTEAFF
TRBV7-9	-	TRBJ2-5	-	TGTGCCAGCACCGAAGAGGGGGTGGAGACCCAGTACTTC	CASTEEGVETQYF
TRBV7-8	-	TRBJ2-7	-	TGTGCCAGCAGCTTACAGTTCGGGGAGCAGTACTTC	CASSLQFGEQYF
TRBV18	TRBD2	TRBJ2-2	-	TGTGCCAGCTCACCAATGCGGGAGGCCACCGGGGAGCTGTTTTTT	CASSPMREATGELFF
TRBV4-1	-	TRBJ2-2	-	TGCGCCAGCAGCTTGGAGGGGCACCCAATCACCGGGGAGCTGTTTTTT	CASSLEGHPITGELFF
TRBV28	-	TRBJ2-7	-	TGTGCCAGCAGCACCTACTACGAGCAGTACTTC	CASSTYYEQYF
TRBV7-9	-	TRBJ2-7	-	TGTGCCAGCAGCCTCAGGGGGGCGCGGATCCACGAGCAGTACTTC	CASSLRGARIHEQYF
TRBV10-3	TRBD2	TRBJ2-2	once	TGTGCCATCAGTGCGATAGGGAGCGGGAAGGACACCGGGGAGCTGTTTTTT	CAISAIGSGKDTGELFF
TRBV7-9	TRBD1	TRBJ2-3	-	TGTGCCAGCAGCTGGTACAGGGGGCGATACACAGATACGCAGTATTTT	CASSWYRGRYTDTQYF
TRBV19	TRBD1	TRBJ2-7	-	TGTGCCAGTAGCAGACAGGGCGAAGTCCGCGAGCAGTACTTC	CASSRQGEVREQYF
TRBV7-3	-	TRBJ2-2	-	TGTGCCAGCAGCCTGACAGTTACTCTAAACACCGGGGAGCTGTTTTTT	CASSLTVTLNTGELFF
TRBV19	-	TRBJ1-1	-	TGTGCCAGTAGTATCCAGTCAACCCCAAACAGGGAAGCTTTCTTT	CASSIQSTPNREAFF
TRBV10-3	-	TRBJ2-2	-	TGTGCCATCAGTGAGACAAGCGCGAACACCGGGGAGCTGTTTTTT	CAISETSANTGELFF
TRBV11-2	-	TRBJ2-3	-	TGTGCCAGCAGCTTAGATCTTAACACACCTCCAGGCACAGATACGCAGTATTTT	CASSLDLNTPPGTDTQYF
TRBV2	TRBD1	TRBJ1-5	-	TGTGCCAGCGGGACAGCAGGAAGGAGCAATCAGCCCCAGCATTTT	CASGTAGRSNQPQHF
TRBV7-2	-	TRBJ2-1	-	TGTGCCAGCAGCCCGGGGTTACAATTCGAGCAGTTCTTC	CASSPGLQFEQFF
TRBV10-2	TRBD2	TRBJ2-3	-	TGCGCCAGCATTGCTTCTAGCGGGGGGACAGATACGCAGTATTTT	CASIASSGGTDTQYF
TRBV6-1	-	TRBJ1-1	-	TGTGCCAGCAGTCCAGGCTTCGACACTGAAGCTTTCTTT	CASSPGFDTEAFF
TRBV6-1	-	TRBJ2-3	-	TGTGCCAGCAGTGTTGGGGGGAGCGAAGATACGCAGTATTTT	CASSVGGSEDTQYF
TRBV7-9	-	TRBJ2-3	-	TGTGCCAGCAGCTTGGGGAGCGGGAGCACAGATACGCAGTATTTT	CASSLGSGSTDTQYF
TRBV30	-	TRBJ1-2	-	TGTGCCTGGAGTGAAACAGGGCTTTCCTCCTATGGCTACACCTTC	CAWSETGLSSYGYTF
TRBV28	TRBD2	TRBJ2-7	few	TGTGCCAGCAGCCCGAGCGGGACCTACGAGCAGTACTTC	CASSPSGTYEQYF
TRBV11-3	-	TRBJ1-1	-	TGTGCCAGCAGCCGAGGGGGAATCACTGAAGCTTTCTTT	CASSRGGITEAFF
TRBV5-1	TRBD2	TRBJ2-1	-	TGCGCCAGCAGCCCCGTCACAACTAGCGGTGAGCAGTTCTTC	CASSPVTTSGEQFF
TRBV19	TRBD2	TRBJ2-1	-	TGTGCCAGTAGTTTGGGACTAGCAGGGCTCTCCTCCTACAATGAGCAGTTCTTC	CASSLGLAGLSSYNEQFF
TRBV6-1	-	TRBJ2-3	once	TGTGCCAGCAGTGCCTCGACAGGAGCTCCAGATACGCAGTATTTT	CASSASTGAPDTQYF
TRBV18	-	TRBJ1-1	-	TGTGCCAGCTCACCCGCAACAGGGTCCCCTACGAAAGCTTTCTTT	CASSPATGSPTKAFF
TRBV5-5	TRBD1	TRBJ1-2	-	TGTGCCAGCAGCTTGGAGCCCGAGACAGGGTGGTATGGCTACACCTTC	CASSLEPETGWYGYTF
TRBV6-5	-	TRBJ2-1	once	TGTGCCAGCAGTTACGTTGACAGTAGGCGATACAATGAGCAGTTCTTC	CASSYVDSRRYNEQFF
TRBV5-4	TRBD1	TRBJ1-1	-	TGTGCCAGCAGCCTGACAGGGGTGGGCACTGAAGCTTTCTTT	CASSLTGVGTEAFF
TRBV30	TRBD1	TRBJ1-2	-	TGTGCCTGGGAAGACGGGACAGGGGTTCACTATGGCTACACCTTC	CAWEDGTGVHYGYTF
TRBV9	-	TRBJ1-2	-	TGTGCCAGCAGCACCTTCCAGGGCGCCCCCGGAAGCTACACCTTC	CASSTFQGAPGSYTF
TRBV30	TRBD2	TRBJ2-1	-	TGTGCCCGCACTAGCGGGGGGGTCTATGAGCAGTTCTTC	CARTSGGVYEQFF
TRBV4-1	-	TRBJ2-1	many	TGCGCCAGCAGCCAAGATATTCCCACCGACCGCGGGGTCTTC	CASSQDIPTDRGVF
TRBV18	-	TRBJ2-5	-	TGTGCCAGCTCACCGATAAGGGGGGGCGAGACCCAGTACTTC	CASSPIRGGETQYF
TRBV15	-	TRBJ2-7	-	TGTGCCACCAGGTCAGGCTGGCTGGTTGCCGAGCAGTACTTC	CATRSGWLVAEQYF
TRBV4-2	TRBD2	TRBJ2-1	-	TGTGCCAGCAGCCGAGGCGGGGGGGCCTACAATGAGCAGTTCTTC	CASSRGGGAYNEQFF
TRBV27	TRBD1	TRBJ2-1	-	TGTGCCAGCAGTCTTCCCCGACAGGGGGATGAGCAGTTCTTC	CASSLPRQGDEQFF
TRBV2	TRBD1	TRBJ2-7	once	TGTGCCAGCAGTGCGGACAGGAGCTACGAGCAGTACTTC	CASSADRSYEQYF
TRBV10-2	-	TRBJ2-3	-	TGCGCCAGCATCGCAGGTCTAACGGGGGATACGCAGTATTTT	CASIAGLTGDTQYF
TRBV18	-	TRBJ1-1	-	TGTGCCAGCTCACCCCACAAGAACACTGAAGCTTTCTTT	CASSPHKNTEAFF
TRBV6-1	-	TRBJ2-3	-	TGTGCCAGCAGTGGGTTGGAGGCCACAGATACGCAGTATTTT	CASSGLEATDTQYF